The clone carrying this TCR beta chain was detected many times. This CDR3 is 17 amino acids long. V shed 6 bases and J 1 base; nucleotides not matched to a gene: 7. Germline CDR1 and CDR2: SGHTA and FQGNSA. This record belongs to a study of low-dose radiotherapy and immunotherapy resistance in tumors. Covering alpha and beta chains, TRAV- and TRBV-specific primers were used for the first-strand cDNA. Amplification of TCRs used a constant-region primer and V-primer adapter for roughly 20 PCR cycles. TCRdb used MiXCR to reprocess the reads, holding one entry per CDR3 protein. Seen here are about 100,000 distinct CDR3 sequences, around 21% observed once, and the top ten hold over 4%. The time point was: after trial treatment. Indicated treatment: LDRT plus nivolumab, ipilimumab, low-dose cyclophosphamide and aspirin (RACIN trial).

The sample was PBMCs, taken after low-dose radiotherapy plus immunotherapy. The J gene is TRBJ2-2, the V gene TRBV7-2; 11 nucleotides line up with TRBD2. The clonotype originates from a male donor with prostate cancer. DNA of the CDR3: TGTGCCAGCAGTAGGAGGACTAGCGGGTGGAACACCGGGGAGCTGTTTTTT. This sequence encodes CASSRRTSGWNTGELFF.